Listed below are T cell receptor beta chains from one sample, sequenced in a study of response to subunit inactivated influenza vaccine. TCRdb reprocessed the RT-PCR reads via MiXCR and lists one record per CDR3 protein. This sample has about 610,000 distinct CDR3 sequences, with 14% found just once. The source was PBMCs from blood, collected 11 to 12 days after vaccination. These TCRs come from a man between 45 and 60 years old who received an inactivated influenza vaccine. CDR3s include the opening cysteine and the closing phenylalanine or tryptophan. Each record gives: V gene, D gene, J gene, clone size, CDR3 DNA, CDR3 protein. D genes are given only for firm matches. Clone sizes are given selectively: once, few, many, or a class where the clone is expanded.

TRBV18,TRBD1,TRBJ2-5,few,TGTGCCAGCTCACCTAAAGGACAGGGAAAAGAGACCCAGTACTTC,CASSPKGQGKETQYF
TRBV29-1,-,TRBJ2-7,many,TGCAGCGTCAGGGACATCTACGAGCAGTACTTC,CSVRDIYEQYF
TRBV21-1,-,TRBJ1-1,-,TGTGCCAGCAGCAAATTCGGGGTTTGTAGCAGGAACACTGAAGCTTTCTTT,CASSKFGVCSRNTEAFF
TRBV28,TRBD1,TRBJ2-7,-,TGTGCCAGCAGACAACAGGGGAGCTCCTACGAGCAGTACTTC,CASRQQGSSYEQYF
TRBV5-1,-,TRBJ2-7,-,TGCGCCAGCAGCTTGTTGGGGTTCGACTACGAGCAGTACTTC,CASSLLGFDYEQYF
TRBV19,-,TRBJ1-5,-,TGTGCCAGTCCGGTACAGGGAGGAAATCAGCCCCAGCATTTT,CASPVQGGNQPQHF
TRBV4-2,-,TRBJ1-1,few,TGTGCCAGCAGCCATTCGACCCTAGACACTGAAGCTTTCTTT,CASSHSTLDTEAFF
TRBV20-1,-,TRBJ2-1,-,TGCAGTGTCTCTGGTCGGCGGAACCCCTACAATGAGCAGTTCTTC,CSVSGRRNPYNEQFF
TRBV2,-,TRBJ2-1,few,TGTGCCACCCAAATGAGAGTCGCTAGCCCGGGCAATGAGCAGTTCTTC,CATQMRVASPGNEQFF
TRBV7-2,-,TRBJ2-7,-,TGTGCCAGCAGCCCCGGAAAGGTGGTGGACGAGCAGTACTTC,CASSPGKVVDEQYF
TRBV3-1,-,TRBJ1-5,-,TGTGCCAGCAGCCAAGATCCCGGGGTTTATCAGCCCCAGCATTTT,CASSQDPGVYQPQHF
TRBV4-3,TRBD2,TRBJ2-1,few,TGCGCCAGCAGCCCTAGGTACCGGGACTACGCGAGTGAGCAGTTCTTC,CASSPRYRDYASEQFF
TRBV7-8,-,TRBJ1-5,many,TGTGCCAGCAGCTTACGGCACAGCAATCAGCCCCAGCATTTT,CASSLRHSNQPQHF
TRBV7-9,-,TRBJ2-1,many,TGTGCCAGCAGCTCCATAATGGGAAGCTCCTACAATGAGCAGTTCTTC,CASSSIMGSSYNEQFF
TRBV5-1,-,TRBJ2-2,few,TGCGCCAGCAGCTTCGCCCTAGATCCGAACACCGGGGAGCTGTTTTTT,CASSFALDPNTGELFF
TRBV7-9,-,TRBJ2-1,many,TGTGCCAGCAGCTTGGTCGGGACTCGCAATGAGCAGTTCTTC,CASSLVGTRNEQFF
TRBV5-6,-,TRBJ2-3,-,TGTGCCAGCAGCTTATACGCGGGCACAGATACGCAGTATTTT,CASSLYAGTDTQYF
TRBV12-3/TRBV12-4,TRBD2,TRBJ2-3,many,TGTGCCAGCAGTCCCCTAGCGGTCCGAACAGATACGCAGTATTTT,CASSPLAVRTDTQYF
TRBV7-9,-,TRBJ1-5,-,TGTGCCAGCAGCTTAGGCGGGAGGCAGCCCCAGCATTTT,CASSLGGRQPQHF
TRBV4-3,-,TRBJ2-2,-,TGCGCCAGCAGCCAAGGAACGGGGCAAGGGGTCACCGGGGAGCTGTTTTTT,CASSQGTGQGVTGELFF
TRBV29-1,-,TRBJ2-2,few,TGCAGCGTCCTACTGAGAACCGGGGAGCTGTTTTTT,CSVLLRTGELFF
TRBV20-1,TRBD1,TRBJ1-6,-,TGCAGTGCTAAAGGACAGGGGAGCAATTCACCCCTCCACTTT,CSAKGQGSNSPLHF
TRBV9,TRBD2,TRBJ2-1,many,TGTGCCAGCAGCGCAGGTGGGGGGGACAATGAGCAGTTCTTC,CASSAGGGDNEQFF
TRBV20-1,-,TRBJ2-3,-,TGCAGTGCCCCCGGGACAGATACGCAGTATTTT,CSAPGTDTQYF
TRBV7-2,-,TRBJ2-7,-,TGTGCCAGCAGCTTAAAGCCCCGCTCCCTAGGGGCCGGTGAGCAGTACTTC,CASSLKPRSLGAGEQYF
TRBV5-1,-,TRBJ2-3,few,TGCGCCAGCAGCTTGGGGACAGCGATCTCAGGAGATACGCAGTATTTT,CASSLGTAISGDTQYF
TRBV4-3,-,TRBJ2-1,few,TGCGCCAGCAGCCAACTACCTAAAGGCCAGTCGGATGAGCAGTTCTTC,CASSQLPKGQSDEQFF
TRBV6-5,-,TRBJ2-7,few,TGTGCCAGCAGTTACTTTGCCAGTTCCTACGAGCAGTACTTC,CASSYFASSYEQYF
TRBV25-1,-,TRBJ2-5,many,TGTGCCAGCAGCTTACAGGGAAGGAAAGAGACCCAGTACTTC,CASSLQGRKETQYF
TRBV20-1,-,TRBJ2-1,-,TGCAGTGCTAGAGATCGACCTCGGTGGGGGGCTTTGAATGAGCAGTTCTTC,CSARDRPRWGALNEQFF
TRBV12-3/TRBV12-4,-,TRBJ1-1,few,TGTGCCAGCAGTTTAGACGAGGGCACGAACACTGAAGCTTTCTTT,CASSLDEGTNTEAFF
TRBV7-9,-,TRBJ2-7,-,TGTGCCAGCAGCTTATCAAGCGAGCAGTACTTC,CASSLSSEQYF
TRBV19,TRBD1,TRBJ2-4,-,TGTGCCAGTAGTAGACGGAGGAATGAGGGGGCTTTCAAAAACATTCAGTACTTC,CASSRRRNEGAFKNIQYF
TRBV29-1,-,TRBJ2-5,few,TGCAGCGTCGCGGACAGTATTTTAGAGACCCAGTACTTC,CSVADSILETQYF
TRBV5-1,-,TRBJ1-5,few,TGCGCCAGCAGCATGGACGGGGGGGATCAGCCCCAGCATTTT,CASSMDGGDQPQHF
TRBV30,-,TRBJ2-6,-,TGTGCCTGGACTCAGTCTGGGGCCAACGTCCTGACTTTC,CAWTQSGANVLTF
TRBV20-1,-,TRBJ2-2,-,TGCAGTGCTAGGCAGGGGAACGCCGGGGAGCTGTTTTTT,CSARQGNAGELFF
TRBV7-9,-,TRBJ2-2,-,TGTGCCAGCAGCCGGGGCGCAGCCGCCGGGGAGCTGTTTTTT,CASSRGAAAGELFF
TRBV5-1,TRBD1,TRBJ1-1,-,TGCGCCAGCAGCTTGAACTGGGACAGGGCCTTCGGGACTGAAGCTTTCTTT,CASSLNWDRAFGTEAFF
TRBV5-6,-,TRBJ2-3,-,TGTGCCAGCAGCTTGGTGTTGGGTAGTGCAGATACGCAGTATTTT,CASSLVLGSADTQYF
TRBV7-9,TRBD1,TRBJ2-5,many,TGTGCCAGCAGCACCGGGACAGGGCAAGAGACCCAGTACTTC,CASSTGTGQETQYF
TRBV28,-,TRBJ2-2,-,TGTGCCATGGGCCCCGGGCTCCCCGGAATGCTTCCCGGGGAGCTGTTTTTT,CAMGPGLPGMLPGELFF